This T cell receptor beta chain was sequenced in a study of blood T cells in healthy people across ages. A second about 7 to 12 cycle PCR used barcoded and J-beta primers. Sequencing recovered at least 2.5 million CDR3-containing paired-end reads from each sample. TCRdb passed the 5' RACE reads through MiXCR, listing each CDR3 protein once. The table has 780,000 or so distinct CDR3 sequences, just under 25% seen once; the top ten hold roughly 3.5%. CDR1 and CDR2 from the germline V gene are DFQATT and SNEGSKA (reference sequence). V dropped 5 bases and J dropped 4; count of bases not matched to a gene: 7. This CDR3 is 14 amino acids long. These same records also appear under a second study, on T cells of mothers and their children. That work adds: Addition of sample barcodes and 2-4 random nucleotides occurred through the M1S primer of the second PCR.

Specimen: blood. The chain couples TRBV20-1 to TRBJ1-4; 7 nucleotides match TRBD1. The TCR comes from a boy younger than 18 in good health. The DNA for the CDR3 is TGCAGTGCTGCCCCCGGGACAGTTAATGAAAAACTGTTTTTT. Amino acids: CSAAPGTVNEKLFF.